This T cell receptor (beta chain) was documented in a study of CD8+ T cells in alopecia areata. Study-wide results and limits: Since there was just one nonresponder, nobody can yet say how baseline CD8+ expansion ties to response. Especially in alopecia totalis/universalis, lesional scalp showed greater clonality than normal scalp did. Scalp clonality, together with expanded CD8+ clones among the top 100, fell significantly with tofacitinib.

RNA extraction was followed by reverse transcription into cDNA, which acted as the sequencing template. Profiled with immunoSEQ multiplex PCR; TCRdb holds only in-frame clones, not every one. The table records fewer than 250,000 clones, around 64% of them present only once. Worth noting for this clone: As yet, its antigen is unknown.

Noted treatment: oral pan-JAK inhibitor, 5-10 mg twice daily. PBMCs served as the source from which CD4+ and CD8+ T cells were sorted. V shed 3 bases, J shed 8 bases, and the junction held 22 bases outside the gene matches. The CDR3 has 20 residues. This sequence originates from a human donor with alopecia areata. The sequencing here drew on CD4+ T cells sorted from blood, taken between weeks 47 and 50, from a patient treated with tofacitinib. The chain recombines TRBV23-1 with TRBJ1-2, with 12 bases lining up with TRBD1. TRBV23-1 is identified as an open reading frame with a role that is uncertain. Here the CDR3 reads CASSHAAFPGTGGGEGGYTF. The CDR3 coding sequence is TGCGCCAGCAGTCACGCGGCTTTTCCGGGGACAGGGGGCGGAGAGGGAGGCTACACCTTC.